The source of this T cell receptor beta chain is a study of blood T cells in healthy people across ages. Study-level background: T cells yielded about one barcoded beta molecule per two cells through template switching.

Healthy Caucasian individuals from Russia aged about 6 to 100 served as donors. A second 7 to 11 cycle PCR used barcoded and J-beta primers. TCRdb ran MiXCR on the 5' RACE reads and lists one entry per CDR3 protein. Of almost 1 million distinct CDR3 sequences listed, just over 50% are singletons. Germline lookup yields CDR1 MNHNY and CDR2 SVGAGI (reference sequence). This CDR3 region has 14 residues. Between the trimmed V and J ends, which lost 5 bases and 8 bases, there was a span of 13 bases. Sequencing was performed on blood. The TCR comes from a woman aged 55 to 70 in good health. The chain uses TRBV6-6 and TRBJ1-6; perhaps TRBD1 as D (5 bases). CDR3 DNA: TGTGCCAGCAGTGGGGCCTCTTTGGATTCACCCCTCCACTTT. It encodes CASSGASLDSPLHF.